Below are 30 T cell receptor beta chains sequenced from a single sample in a study of molecular identifiers for immune sequencing clone quantification. TCRdb re-derived calls from the PCR reads in MiXCR, one entry per CDR3 protein. The sample carries a few hundred thousand distinct CDR3 sequences, roughly 25% recorded once. The specimen was naive CD8+ T cells from blood, with Jurkat cell RNA spiked in. The subset denotes: FACS-sorted CD8+CD4-CCR7+CD45RA+ naive T cells. All receptors derive from a human donor in good health. Some libraries in this study had Jurkat cell RNA spiked in.

Regarding this clonotype: This may stem from a read error, because a much larger clone lies one nucleotide away. This chain links TRBV19 with TRBJ1-5; D remains unclear. CDR3 length: 12 residues. Trimming cost V 10 bases and J 9 bases, with 16 bases left between them. Germline-derived CDR1 and CDR2 are LNHDA and SQIVND (reference sequence). CDR3 residues: CATTNGGRPQHF. In DNA form, the CDR3 reads TGTGCCACTACAAATGGAGGTCGGCCCCAGCATTTT.

In this sample, this clonotype turned up a few times. The chain carries TRBV4-2 and TRBJ1-2, with TRBD1 identical over 8 bases. With 4 bases clipped from V and 6 bases from J, the junction kept 7 bases outside the gene matches. CDR3 length equals 14 residues. CDR1 and CDR2 from the germline V gene are LGHNA and YNFKEQ. The CDR3 DNA reads TGTGCCAGCAGCCCCGGACAGGGTCTTGATGGCTACACCTTC. Translation gives CASSPGQGLDGYTF.

This chain joins TRBV20-1 and TRBJ2-1; D uncertain. V was trimmed by 0 bases and J by 7 bases, leaving 4 bases between them. The germline CDR1 and CDR2 sequences are DFQATT and SNEGSKA (reference sequence). The CDR3 spans 11 residues. This chain's CDR3 is CSARDMNEQFF. CDR3 DNA: TGCAGTGCTAGAGATATGAATGAGCAGTTCTTC.

The chain joins TRBV2 to TRBJ2-7, with D perhaps matching TRBD1 or TRBD2 (5 bases each). CDR3 size: 14 residues. V was pared by 6 bases and J by 3 bases, with 15 bases between. In germline, CDR1 is SNHLY, CDR2 FYNNEI. The CDR3 nucleotides are TGTGCCAGCAGGTCCGGGACGGAACTCTACGAGCAGTACTTC. Translation: CASRSGTELYEQYF. The entire variable domain, with the rest obtained from reference TRBV2 and TRBJ2-7, is as follows: EPEVTQTPSHQVTQMGQEVILRCVPISNHLYFYWYRQILGQKVEFLVSFYNNEISEKSEIFDDQFSVERPDGSNFTLKIRSTKLEDSAMYFCASRSGTELYEQYFGPGTRLTVT.

The chain has TRBV21-1 and TRBJ1-5; TRBD1 is the table's D call and was not checked against the DNA. TRBV21-1 is tagged as a pseudogene. The CDR3 length is 16 residues. The CDR3 region has the DNA TGTGCCAGCAGCAAAACCGTGCACAGGATGAACCAGCCCCAGCATTTT. Translating it yields CASSKTVHRMNQPQHF.

Notes on this clonotype: Being one base from a much bigger clone, this may be a read error. The chain carries TRBV20-1 and TRBJ2-5; maybe TRBD1 (5 bases). Between the trimmed V and J ends, which lost 0 bases and 0 bases, there was a span of 14 bases. The CDR3 spans 16 residues. The V gene's germline CDR1 is DFQATT and CDR2 SNEGSKA (reference sequence). The CDR3 DNA follows: TGCAGTGCTAGAGAGAAGGCAGGGCAAGACCAAGAGACCCAGTACTTC. This sequence encodes CSAREKAGQDQETQYF.

The V call is TRBV13, the J call TRBJ1-1; D possibly corresponds to TRBD1 (6 bases). The CDR3 is 15 residues long. Germline CDR1 is PRHDT and CDR2 is FYEKMQ (reference sequence). The V end was cut by 1 base, the J end by 3 bases, with 12 bases between. CDR3 DNA: TGTGCCAGCAGCTTAGCTTGGGGGGCCGACACTGAAGCTTTCTTT. It yields the protein CASSLAWGADTEAFF.

Note on this clonotype: A much more abundant neighbour one base away suggests this may be a read error. The J gene is TRBJ2-3, the V gene TRBV29-1; no clear D gene. Trimming shortened V by 4 bases and J by 2 bases, and 7 bases separated the two germline ends. Germline V CDR1 and CDR2: SQVTM, ANQGSEA. This CDR3 has 12 residues. CDR3 loop: CSVGEATDTQYF. The CDR3 DNA reads as TGCAGCGTTGGAGAAGCCACAGATACGCAGTATTTT.

This clonotype was counted a few times. This chain joins TRBV6-2 or TRBV6-3 and TRBJ2-5; D remains unclear. This CDR3 spans 13 amino acids. Trimming pared 5 bases from V and 4 bases from J, leaving 11 bases between. Per the germline V gene, CDR1 is MNHEY and CDR2 is SVGEGT. The CDR3 bases are TGTGCCAGCAGTCGACGGTCAGGAGAGACCCAGTACTTC. Protein: CASSRRSGETQYF.

This clonotype was picked up many times. The chain employs TRBV9 and TRBJ1-1; D not certain. Per germline, CDR1 SGDLS and CDR2 YYNGEE. V was trimmed by 4 bases and J by 0 bases, leaving 10 bases between them. This CDR3 comprises 14 residues. As DNA, the CDR3 is TGTGCCAGCAGCCTATCAGACATGAACACTGAAGCTTTCTTT. It is translated as CASSLSDMNTEAFF.

This clonotype was seen many times. This chain uses TRBV6-2 or TRBV6-3 with TRBJ1-1; D remains ambiguous. With 8 bases removed from V and 7 bases from J, the gap between germline ends came to 26 bases. The length of the CDR3 is 16 residues. Germline CDR1 reads MNHEY; CDR2 reads SVGEGT. Written as DNA, the CDR3 is TGTGCCAGCCGAGGGAACCGCGGGGTCCTAAACGGTGAAGCTTTCTTT. As protein: CASRGNRGVLNGEAFF.

The chain recombines TRBV6-1 with TRBJ1-1; 7 bases match TRBD1. This CDR3 has 14 residues. Germline V gene lookup returns CDR1 MNHNS and CDR2 SASEGT. J lost 2 bases, V lost 7 bases, and 7 bases had no gene match. In DNA form, the CDR3 reads TGTGCCAGCACTCACAGGGGATTTAACACTGAAGCTTTCTTT. Its protein product is CASTHRGFNTEAFF.

This clonotype was counted only a few times. The chain has TRBV7-8 and TRBJ2-5; D call uncertain. This CDR3 contains 15 residues. Germline V gene sequence: CDR1 SGHVS, CDR2 FQNEAQ. The germline V and J ends were trimmed by 4 bases and 5 bases, with 17 bases remaining between them. Here the CDR3 DNA reads TGTGCCAGCAGCTCCCCCCATATAAGCGTGGAGACCCAGTACTTC. Its translation is CASSSPHISVETQYF.

CDR3 region: CASSTGLAGALVSTDTQYF. Written as DNA, the CDR3 is TGTGCCAGCAGTACGGGACTAGCGGGAGCGCTGGTTAGCACAGATACGCAGTATTTT. The chain combines TRBV28 with TRBJ2-3, with 14 bases lining up with TRBD2. Germline CDR1 is MDHEN and CDR2 is SYDVKM. The CDR3 is 19 residues long. Trimming at V came to 5 bases and at J to 0 bases, leaving 10 bases not matched to a gene.

This clonotype has at least ten counts. The rearrangement joins TRBV6-1 to TRBJ2-7; D ambiguous. The germline gives CDR1 MNHNS, CDR2 SASEGT. The CDR3 runs to 13 residues. The V end lost 1 base, the J end lost 0 bases, and 4 bases lay between the germline ends. The CDR3 region has the DNA TGTGCCAGCAGTGAAGTGAGCTCCTACGAGCAGTACTTC. Encoded protein: CASSEVSSYEQYF.

This clonotype was recorded many times. The CDR3 nucleotides are TGTGCCAGCAGCCCATGGACGGGGGGGGATTCACCCCTCCACTTT. Its translation: CASSPWTGGDSPLHF. This chain joins TRBV27 and TRBJ1-6; tentative D call: TRBD1 (5 bases). Germline CDR1 MNHEY, CDR2 SMNVEV (reference sequence). V shed 6 bases and J shed 8 bases, with 17 bases lying between them. CDR3 size: 15 residues.

This clonotype was detected a few times. V gene TRBV19 combines with J gene TRBJ2-3, with D perhaps matching TRBD1 or TRBD2 (6 bases each). V lost 8 bases, J lost 9 bases, and 18 bases lay in between. The CDR3 runs 13 residues. Germline V gene lookup returns CDR1 LNHDA and CDR2 SQIVND (reference sequence). The CDR3 coding sequence is TGTGCCAGTGCCCTTTCGGGGGCGGGGACGCAGTATTTT. Translated, it gives CASALSGAGTQYF.

The chain uses TRBV20-1 and TRBJ1-4; D call uncertain. Deletions cut 0 bases from V and 4 bases from J, with 6 bases between. Germline V gene sequence: CDR1 DFQATT, CDR2 SNEGSKA (reference sequence). The length of the CDR3 is 13 residues. The DNA of the CDR3 is TGCAGTGCTAGAGATGGGAGTAATGAAAAACTGTTTTTT. This codes for CSARDGSNEKLFF.

This clonotype was recorded many times. The chain combines TRBV6-2 or TRBV6-3 with TRBJ2-1; no firm D call. The CDR3 contains 11 residues. Germline assignment: CDR1 MNHEY and CDR2 SVGEGT. V lost 3 bases and J 7 bases, leaving 4 bases between the germline ends. The CDR3 DNA is TGTGCCAGCAGTTATGGAAATGAGCAGTTCTTC. Translated: CASSYGNEQFF.

Comments on this clonotype: One end of the junction does not line up with germline, which may come from a read error. This chain links TRBV2 with TRBJ2-5; TRBD1 is a possible D gene (5 bases). The germline gives CDR1 SNHLY, CDR2 FYNNEI. CDR3 length: 16 amino acids. The CDR3 is CANSEAETETQETQYF. Here the CDR3 DNA reads TGTGCCAACAGTGAAGCCGAGACAGAAACCCAAGAGACCCAGTACTTC.

This chain connects TRBV25-1 to TRBJ2-1; maybe TRBD2 (5 bases). V lost 4 bases and J lost 8, with 15 bases in between. The CDR3 runs to 14 residues. Germline V lookup: CDR1 MGHDK, CDR2 SYGVNS. As DNA, the CDR3 is TGTGCCAGCAGTGGAGACGGCACTAGGCATGAGCAGTTCTTC. Translation gives CASSGDGTRHEQFF.

The chain links TRBV28 to TRBJ1-5; perhaps TRBD1 as D (5 bases). The CDR3 sequence is 13 residues long. Germline CDR1 and CDR2: MDHEN and SYDVKM. V dropped 8 bases and J dropped 6 bases, with 14 bases sitting between them. The CDR3 bases are TGTGCCAGCTCCCCTCGGGGGATTCAGCCCCAGCATTTT. Its translation is CASSPRGIQPQHF.

This clonotype appeared once. A read error may be the cause here, since a much bigger clone is one base away. The final CDR3 position lacks the conserved phenylalanine or tryptophan, pointing to a likely read error. The V gene is TRBV9, the J gene TRBJ2-3; tentatively, D is TRBD1 (5 bases). V was pared by 0 bases and J by 2 bases, with 13 bases between. CDR1 is SGDLS and CDR2 is YYNGEE in the germline V gene. There are 16 residues in the CDR3. For the CDR3, the DNA is TGTGCCAGCAGCGTAGCTGGTCCAGGGCTCACAGATACGCAGTATATT. Translation: CASSVAGPGLTDTQYI.

This clonotype was observed a few times. This rearrangement joins TRBV10-3 to TRBJ1-5, with D possibly TRBD1 on 5 matching bases. The germline V gene has CDR1 ENHRY and CDR2 SYGVKD. The CDR3 loop spans 14 amino acids. Trimming left V 4 bases short and J 6 bases short, with 13 bases between. The CDR3 DNA reads as TGTGCCATCAGTGGGGGACTTGGGCGTCAGCCCCAGCATTTT. Amino acid sequence: CAISGGLGRQPQHF.

This clonotype was counted at least ten times. As DNA, the CDR3 is TGTGCCAGCAGTTTTGACATTACGGGCGGTGGGACTGAAGCTTTCTTT. Translation: CASSFDITGGGTEAFF. This chain links TRBV6-2 or TRBV6-3 with TRBJ1-1; D is unclear. This CDR3 region has 16 residues. The V end lost 4 bases, the J end lost 5 bases, and 20 bases lay between the germline ends. In germline, CDR1 is MNHEY, CDR2 SVGEGT.

Notes on this clonotype: Possible read error: a much larger clone is one base away. V and J are TRBV27 and TRBJ2-7, with D perhaps matching TRBD1 (5 bases). The germline CDR1 and CDR2 sequences are MNHEY and SMNVEV (reference sequence). This CDR3 is 13 amino acids long. This CDR3 is CAGSYGQGNEQYF. CDR3 DNA: TGTGCCGGCAGCTATGGTCAGGGCAACGAGCAGTACTTC.

The rearrangement uses TRBV25-1 and TRBJ1-4; D ambiguous. V was pared by 3 bases and J by 10 bases, with 6 bases between. Germline V lookup: CDR1 MGHDK, CDR2 SYGVNS. The CDR3 extends over 11 amino acids. The CDR3 spells CASSDYGKLFF. The CDR3 DNA sequence: TGTGCCAGCAGTGATTACGGAAAACTGTTTTTT. Full variable domain (missing parts from reference TRBV25-1 and TRBJ1-4): EADIYQTPRYLVIGTGKKITLECSQTMGHDKMYWYQQDPGMELHLIHYSYGVNSTEKGDLSSESTVSRIRTEHFPLTLESARPSHTSQYLCASSDYGKLFFGSGTQLSVL.

This clonotype has a count of ten or more. The chain has TRBV27 and TRBJ1-6; D possibly corresponds to TRBD1 (6 bases). Germline V gene sequence: CDR1 MNHEY, CDR2 SMNVEV (reference sequence). V lost 5 bases and J 9 bases, leaving 11 bases between the germline ends. CDR3 length equals 13 residues. CDR3 protein: CASSHLQGSPLHF. The DNA for the CDR3 is TGTGCCAGCAGTCACCTACAGGGTTCACCCCTCCACTTT.

On this clonotype: A much bigger clone sits one base away, suggesting this may be a read error. V is TRBV6-5 and J is TRBJ2-7; weak D call: TRBD1 (5 bases). The CDR3 is 15 residues long. The germline V gene has CDR1 MNHEY and CDR2 SVGAGI. Here the CDR3 DNA reads TGTGCCAGCAGTTACAGTGCAGGGTGGAGCGACGAGCAGCACTTC. It specifies CASSYSAGWSDEQHF.

This clonotype has at least ten counts. J is TRBJ2-7 and V is TRBV7-9; the D is unclear. CDR3 length: 11 residues. CDR1 and CDR2 (germline): SEHNR, FQNEAQ (reference sequence). V dropped 5 bases and J dropped 7 bases, with 9 bases sitting between them. CDR3 in DNA: TGTGCCAGCAGCCCCGATTGGGAGCAGTACTTC. It codes for CASSPDWEQYF.